This is a list of T cell receptor beta chains from one sample in a study of blood T cells in healthy people across ages. MiXCR, run by TCRdb on the 5' RACE reads, gives a single entry per CDR3 protein. The data hold about 720,000 distinct CDR3 sequences, with 20% to 25% observed a single time. The sample was blood. These receptors were obtained from a man between 65 and 85 years old in good health. CDR3s leave out the opening cysteine and the closing phenylalanine or tryptophan. Not every row has a clone size; where given, it reads once, few, many or a size class.

v_gene,abundance,CDR3aa
TRBV20-1,many,SVRGFADTQY
TRBV6-6,.,ASSYSAGTDTQY
TRBV3-1,.,ASSQTYAVPLNTEAF
TRBV2,few,ASSDGQGKTQY
TRBV29-1,.,SVVWEPYNEQF
TRBV11-3,few,ASRGTDTQH
TRBV20-1,.,SARRLAGRDTQY
TRBV20-1,.,SARDIRDRGTYGYT
TRBV20-1,.,SARGTSGRGPLVSEQF
TRBV15,.,ATSRDRVAAFGGYT
TRBV5-1,.,ASSTYLADEQF
TRBV6-6,many,ASSYSQTNYGYT
TRBV7-2,few,ASSLARLAGAAYNEQF
TRBV5-6,.,ASSFGTGGLYNEQF
TRBV28,few,ASSSGGRGNQPQH
TRBV7-9,few,ASSLGTRSTDTQY
TRBV5-1,.,ASSSQQGMNTEAF
TRBV12-3/TRBV12-4,.,ASIPGGKGGDTQY
TRBV5-1,few,ASSANLPTFDNEQF
TRBV9,few,ASSPLPEAVSTDTQY
TRBV11-2,few,ASSFLGTEDNEQF
TRBV14,few,ASSQDLGVGDTDTQY